This paragraph covers one T cell receptor beta chain sequence. Its antigen is not known. This specimen belongs to a study of Graves' ophthalmopathy and Graves' hyperthyroidism. Study results and caveats: Ophthalmopathy versus stable hyperthyroidism: 13-signature model gave around 86% sensitivity, just under 82% specificity.

Germline V gives CDR1 DFQATT, CDR2 SNEGSKA (reference sequence). Trimming cost V 6 bases and J 4 bases, with 10 bases left between them. CDR3 length: 11 residues. The sequenced template was RNA, covering the TCR beta CDR3 region. First-round RT-PCR with HTBI primers preceded a second-round multiplex PCR. TCRdb reprocessed the multiplex PCR reads with MiXCR, giving one entry per CDR3 protein. The sample carries about 400,000 distinct CDR3 sequences, roughly 20% recorded once. Hyperthyroidism patients, all newly diagnosed, had under 2 months' duration and ages of 18 to 65. Other autoimmune diseases, uncontrolled infections, pregnancy and lactation each led to patient exclusion.

This clonotype was sampled from a woman aged 18-35 years with stable Graves' hyperthyroidism. The rearrangement links TRBV20-1 to TRBJ2-7; D remains ambiguous. The sequenced material came from peripheral blood. CDR3 sequence (DNA): TGCAGTGCCCTGGGGTCTTACGAGCAGTACTTC. This encodes CSALGSYEQYF.